A selection of T cell receptor beta chains follows, all from one sample in a study of cytomegalovirus exposure and HLA in healthy donors. Data came from immunoSEQ multiplex PCR; TCRdb stores just in-frame clones and leaves some out. The sample has 160,000 or so clones, approximately 80% seen once; the top ten hold 6.5% to 9%. Sequencing was carried out using PBMCs. The receptor source for this set is a woman aged 40 to 55 in good health and CMV-seropositive. The CDR3 runs from the conserved cysteine through the conserved F or W. A D gene is named only where the DNA matches it firmly. Some rows mark clone size as missing; the rest say once, few, many or name a class of expanded clone.

TRBD1	TRBV5-1	TRBJ1-4	-	CASSSGQGGEKLFF	TGCGCCAGCAGCTCGGGACAGGGAGGTGAAAAACTGTTTTTT
TRBD1	TRBV19	TRBJ1-1	-	CASQPRDRGTEAFF	TGTGCCAGCCAGCCCCGGGACAGGGGAACTGAAGCTTTCTTT
TRBD1	TRBV4-2	TRBJ2-1	few	CASSQGDRGPYNEQFF	TGTGCCAGCAGCCAAGGGGACAGGGGTCCTTACAATGAGCAGTTCTTC
-	TRBV19	TRBJ1-2	few	CASSRANNYGYTF	TGTGCCAGTAGTCGAGCAAATAACTATGGCTACACCTTC
-	TRBV5-4	TRBJ2-5	-	CASSNRVETQYF	TGTGCCAGCAGCAACAGGGTGGAGACCCAGTACTTC
-	TRBV7-2	TRBJ1-1	once	CASSLWRGTNTEAFF	TGTGCCAGCAGCTTATGGCGGGGAACGAACACTGAAGCTTTCTTT
TRBD2	TRBV7-9	TRBJ2-1	-	CASSLENTGGGFNEQFF	TGTGCCAGCAGCTTAGAAAACACCGGCGGGGGGTTCAATGAGCAGTTCTTC
TRBD1	TRBV25-1	TRBJ2-7	few	CASSEPHIDRGRYEQYF	TGTGCCAGCAGTGAACCCCACATCGACAGGGGGAGGTACGAGCAGTACTTC
-	TRBV28	TRBJ1-1	-	CASSPSDRTHTEAFF	TGTGCCAGCAGTCCCAGCGACAGAACCCACACTGAAGCTTTCTTT
-	TRBV9	TRBJ1-5	-	CASSSGFINQPQHF	TGTGCCAGCAGCTCAGGGTTCATCAATCAGCCCCAGCATTTT
-	TRBV6-6	TRBJ2-7	few	CVKQYAAYEQYF	TGTGTCAAGCAGTACGCGGCATACGAGCAGTACTTC
-	TRBV6-5	TRBJ1-1	-	CASARLNTEAFF	TGTGCCAGCGCCCGGTTGAACACTGAAGCTTTCTTT
TRBD2	TRBV5-4	TRBJ2-5	-	CASSPRGLVGSETQYF	TGTGCCAGCTCCCCTAGGGGACTAGTAGGTTCGGAGACCCAGTACTTC
TRBD2	TRBV5-1	TRBJ2-3	few	CASSLARGGASPSTDTQYF	TGCGCCAGCAGCTTGGCCCGGGGGGGCGCGTCCCCTAGCACAGATACGCAGTATTTT
TRBD1	TRBV28	TRBJ1-2	few	CASIVAGGPGDYGYTF	TGTGCCAGCATTGTGGCAGGGGGCCCGGGAGACTATGGCTACACCTTC
-	TRBV14	TRBJ2-3	-	CASSHQGVDTQYF	TGTGCCAGCAGCCATCAAGGGGTAGATACGCAGTATTTT
TRBD2	TRBV6-5	TRBJ2-7	once	CASSYAGLAGYEQYF	TGTGCCAGCAGTTACGCAGGACTAGCCGGCTACGAGCAGTACTTC
-	TRBV21-1	TRBJ2-2	-	CASSKKRKGTSGCTGELFF	TGTGCCAGCAGCAAGAAAAGGAAAGGTACTAGCGGATGCACCGGGGAGCTGTTTTTT
-	TRBV15	TRBJ1-2	-	CATSRARLILGNGYTF	TGTGCCACCAGCAGAGCCAGACTAATCTTGGGGAATGGCTACACCTTC
-	TRBV6-1	TRBJ2-7	-	CASSERTYSYEQYF	TGTGCCAGCAGTGAAAGGACATACTCCTACGAGCAGTACTTC
TRBD1	TRBV4-1	TRBJ1-2	-	CASSRTGTELYGYTF	TGCGCCAGCAGCCGCACCGGGACAGAACTTTATGGCTACACCTTC
-	TRBV19	TRBJ1-6	-	CASTGQKRTPLHF	TGTGCCAGTACTGGGCAGAAGCGGACACCCCTCCACTTT
-	TRBV6-6	TRBJ2-2	few	CASSYPLAGEGGELFF	TGTGCCAGCAGTTACCCCCTGGCAGGGGAAGGCGGGGAGCTGTTTTTT
TRBD1	TRBV30	TRBJ1-2	-	CAWSAADRPNYGYTF	TGTGCCTGGAGTGCCGCGGACAGGCCTAACTATGGCTACACCTTC
-	TRBV28	TRBJ1-6	-	CASSLPPGARYSPLHF	TGTGCCAGCAGTTTACCCCCCGGAGCCCGTTATTCACCCCTCCACTTT
TRBD1	TRBV27	TRBJ2-7	once	CASSLLLGTGVDEQYF	TGTGCCAGCAGCCTATTACTCGGGACAGGGGTCGACGAGCAGTACTTC
-	TRBV15	TRBJ1-6	-	CATSGGQSLSPLHF	TGTGCCACCAGCGGAGGACAGAGCCTTTCACCCCTCCACTTT
-	TRBV7-2	TRBJ2-5	-	CASSFLRGQETQYF	TGTGCCAGCAGCTTCCTCCGGGGACAAGAGACCCAGTACTTC